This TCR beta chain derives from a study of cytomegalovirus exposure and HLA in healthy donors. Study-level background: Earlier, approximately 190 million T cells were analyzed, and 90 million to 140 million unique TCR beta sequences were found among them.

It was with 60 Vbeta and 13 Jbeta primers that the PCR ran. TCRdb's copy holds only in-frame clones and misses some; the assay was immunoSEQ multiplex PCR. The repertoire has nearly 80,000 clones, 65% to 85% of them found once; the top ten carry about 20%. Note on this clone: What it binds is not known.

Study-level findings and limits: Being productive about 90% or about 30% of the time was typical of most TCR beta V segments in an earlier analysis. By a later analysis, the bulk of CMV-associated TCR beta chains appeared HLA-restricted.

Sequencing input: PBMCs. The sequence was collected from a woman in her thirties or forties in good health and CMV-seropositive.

The CDR3 here is CASSSHDRGAFF. The DNA for the CDR3 is TGTGCCAGCAGCTCACACGACAGGGGAGCTTTCTTT. This chain connects TRBV9 to TRBJ1-1; 8 bases align to TRBD1. Germline V gene data show CDR1 as SGDLS and CDR2 as YYNGEE. There are 12 residues in the CDR3. The V gene end was trimmed by 4 bases and the J gene end by 10 bases; junction bases not matched to a gene: 6.